A selection of T cell receptor beta chains follows, all from one sample in a study of T cells in Graves' hyperthyroidism and ophthalmopathy. MiXCR, applied by TCRdb to the multiplex PCR reads, yields one record per CDR3 protein. The sample consists of a few hundred thousand distinct CDR3 sequences, 14% to 15% of them appearing once. Sequencing input: blood. These TCRs come from a woman younger than 45 with Graves' hyperthyroidism. CDR3s include the opening cysteine and the closing phenylalanine or tryptophan. D genes are given only for firm matches. Size is omitted from some rows. Given values are once, few, many or a class for expanded clones.

>TRBV5-6|many|TRBD2|TRBJ2-5|15
TGTGCCAGCAGCTTAGGAGTTGGGGGGGAAGAGACCCAGTACTTC
CASSLGVGGEETQYF
>TRBV27|many|NA|TRBJ2-7|15
TGTGCCAGCAGTGGCCTAGGGGGGGCCGTCTACGAGCAGTACTTC
CASSGLGGAVYEQYF
>TRBV14|NA|NA|TRBJ2-7|14
TGTGCCAGCAGGCTGACCGGGACCACTTACGAGCAGTACTTC
CASRLTGTTYEQYF
>TRBV7-3|NA|TRBD2|TRBJ2-1|18
TGTGCCAGCAGCTTAAGAGGAGGGACTAGCGGGGGCTACAATGAGCAGTTCTTC
CASSLRGGTSGGYNEQFF
>TRBV18|NA|NA|TRBJ2-3|14
TGTGCCAGCTCACCAGGCGGGATCGCAGATACGCAGTATTTT
CASSPGGIADTQYF
>TRBV4-1|NA|NA|TRBJ2-7|13
TGCGCCAGCAGCCCCCTCGGCTGGACAGAGCAGTACTTC
CASSPLGWTEQYF
>TRBV29-1|NA|NA|TRBJ1-2|12
TGCAGCCCAAACCCCCGTTTTAATGGCTACACCTTC
CSPNPRFNGYTF
>TRBV29-1|once|TRBD2|TRBJ2-4|14
TGCAGCGTTGCCAGTTCACTAGCGGTAAACATTCAGTACTTC
CSVASSLAVNIQYF
>TRBV7-8|many|NA|TRBJ2-3|13
TGTGCCAGCAGCCCGACTGACTCCGATACGCAGTATTTT
CASSPTDSDTQYF
>TRBV7-2|many|TRBD2|TRBJ2-7|15
TGTGCCAGCAGCGAGGGACTAGCGGCCTCCTACGAGCAGTACTTC
CASSEGLAASYEQYF
>TRBV11-3|many|NA|TRBJ2-7|13
TGTGCCAGCAGCTTAGAGGACGGGAGCGAGCAGTACTTC
CASSLEDGSEQYF
>TRBV7-2|few|TRBD2|TRBJ2-7|16
TGTGCCAGCAGCTTAGGCCGACTAGCGGAGGGCTACGAGCAGTACTTC
CASSLGRLAEGYEQYF
>TRBV6-2/TRBV6-3|NA|NA|TRBJ1-2|13
TGTGCCAGTAAGCCTTTCAGGGGTGGTGGCTACACCTTC
CASKPFRGGGYTF
>TRBV19|NA|TRBD1|TRBJ1-5|17
TGTGCCAGTAGCATTAGACAGGGAATTTATAGCAATCAGCCCCAGCATTTT
CASSIRQGIYSNQPQHF
>TRBV5-5|NA|TRBD1|TRBJ2-2|13
TGTGCCAGCAGCTTACGACAGGGCAGGGAGCTGTTTTTT
CASSLRQGRELFF
>TRBV2|many|NA|TRBJ1-3|15
TGTGCCAGCAGTGAAAGTCCGGGCGTCGGAAACACCATATATTTT
CASSESPGVGNTIYF
>TRBV20-1|many|NA|TRBJ2-7|14
TGCAGTGCCCCACGGCCCGCGAGCTCCTACGAGCAGTACTTC
CSAPRPASSYEQYF
>TRBV20-1|NA|NA|TRBJ2-5|17
TGCAGTGCTAGAGACCGGTTGGCGGCAGGGCCAGGAGAGACCCAGTACTTC
CSARDRLAAGPGETQYF
>TRBV29-1|NA|NA|TRBJ1-3|14
TGCAGCGTCCGATCGGGGGGCTCTGGAAACACCATATATTTT
CSVRSGGSGNTIYF